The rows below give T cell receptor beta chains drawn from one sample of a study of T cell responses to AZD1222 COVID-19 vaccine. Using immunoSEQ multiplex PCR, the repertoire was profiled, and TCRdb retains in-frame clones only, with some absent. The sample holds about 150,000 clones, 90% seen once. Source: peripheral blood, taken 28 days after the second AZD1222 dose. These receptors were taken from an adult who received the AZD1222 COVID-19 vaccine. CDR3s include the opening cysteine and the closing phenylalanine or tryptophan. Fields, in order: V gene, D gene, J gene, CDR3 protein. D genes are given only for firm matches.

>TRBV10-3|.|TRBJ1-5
CAIRADSQIGGPQHF
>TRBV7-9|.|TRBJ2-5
CASSFGGGRLGETQYF
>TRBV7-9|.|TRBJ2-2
CASSLSDTGELFF
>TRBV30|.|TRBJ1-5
CAWSGGQGNQPQHF
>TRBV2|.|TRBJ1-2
CASREAKQGHYGYTF
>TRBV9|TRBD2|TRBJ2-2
CASSRSGMHTGELFF
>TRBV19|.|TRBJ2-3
CASSIPRTYDTDTQYF
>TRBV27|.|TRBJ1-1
CASNSQGLRTEAFF
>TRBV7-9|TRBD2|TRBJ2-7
CASSLTSGSSYEQYF
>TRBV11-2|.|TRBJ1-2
CASSLPPRANYGYTF
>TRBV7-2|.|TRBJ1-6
CASSLEGDPYNSPLHF
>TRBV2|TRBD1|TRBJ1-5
CASNGQGLGSNQPQHF
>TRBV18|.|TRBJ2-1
CASSLTPDIYNEQFF
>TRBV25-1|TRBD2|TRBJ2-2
CASSLGGSVTGELFF
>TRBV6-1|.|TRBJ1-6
CASSEVGKNSPLHF
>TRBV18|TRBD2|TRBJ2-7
CASSHQIPEASGSNEQYF
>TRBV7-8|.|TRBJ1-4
CASRLSGTFGPNEKLFF
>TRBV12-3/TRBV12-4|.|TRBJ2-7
CASRQGGKQYF
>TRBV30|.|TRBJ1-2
CAWSVEANYGYTF
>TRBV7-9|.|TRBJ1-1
CASSFAGMNTEAFF
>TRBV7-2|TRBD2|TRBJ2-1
CASSLDAGAVSYNEQFF
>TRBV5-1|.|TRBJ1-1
CASSPLGPGMNTEAFF
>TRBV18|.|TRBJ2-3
CASSPGLSQDTQYF
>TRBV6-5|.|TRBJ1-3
CASSPFRGSGNTIYF
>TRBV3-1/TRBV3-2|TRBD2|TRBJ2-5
CASSQTSGSQETQYF
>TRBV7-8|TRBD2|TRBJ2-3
CASSQSGGASGTPTDTQYF
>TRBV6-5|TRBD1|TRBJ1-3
CASRKTGGGGNTIYF
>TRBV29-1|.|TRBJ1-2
CSVVFPHIYGYTF
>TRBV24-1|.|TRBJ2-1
CATSEINEQFF
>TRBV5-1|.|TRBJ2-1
CASSLSTGRRNEQFF
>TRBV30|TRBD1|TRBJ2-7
CAWSGQGFYEQYF
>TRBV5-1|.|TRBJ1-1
CASSLGSGVAF
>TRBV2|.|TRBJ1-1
CASRDPYMNTEAFF
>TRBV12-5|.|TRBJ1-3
CASGLEGGSGNTIYF
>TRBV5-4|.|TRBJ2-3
CASSSTRIGGSDTQYF
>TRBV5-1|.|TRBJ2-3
CASSLELSGPTQYF
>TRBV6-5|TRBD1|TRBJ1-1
CASSSTGPNTEAFF
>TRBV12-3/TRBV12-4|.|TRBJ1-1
CASSLRAAEAFF
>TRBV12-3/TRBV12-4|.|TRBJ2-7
CASSFSSSYEQYF
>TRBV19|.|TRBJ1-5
CASSYGGNQPQHF
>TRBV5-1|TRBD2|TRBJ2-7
CASSLRPSGSTYEQYF
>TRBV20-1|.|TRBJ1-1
CSRVTWTEAFF
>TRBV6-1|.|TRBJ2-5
CASSDLGFQETQYF
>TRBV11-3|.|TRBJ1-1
CASSFPTGEAFF
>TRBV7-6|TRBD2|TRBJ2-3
CASSLGGGSGTDTQYF
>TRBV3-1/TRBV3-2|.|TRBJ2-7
CASSPRTAYEQYF
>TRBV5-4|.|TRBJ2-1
CASSLGRLEHNEQFF
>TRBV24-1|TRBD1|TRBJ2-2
CASEDREYTGELFF
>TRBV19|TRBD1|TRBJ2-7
CASSTRTGGDEQYF
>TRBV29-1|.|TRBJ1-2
CSVEEGPPNYGYTF
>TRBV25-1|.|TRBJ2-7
CASTGVYEQYF
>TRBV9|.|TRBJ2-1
CASSPTWSHNEQFF
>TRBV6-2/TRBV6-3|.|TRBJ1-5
CASSYSGGAGQPQHF
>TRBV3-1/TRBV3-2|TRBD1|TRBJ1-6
CASSQDWDRDSPLHF